The T cell receptor (beta chain) described here comes from a study of glioma-infiltrating T cells. Regarding the study as a whole: Above-expected tissue-blood divergence occurred in all gliomas, most in low-grade ones.

The CDR3 is 12 amino acids. V lost 8 bases to trimming and J lost 7 bases, with 12 bases between them. Using RNA template, CDR3s of TCR alpha and beta were amplified with iRepertoire arm-PCR. Tissue mRNA or PBMC total RNA, about 95-450 ng, went into one-step reverse transcription and amplification. MiXCR was run by TCRdb on the multiplex PCR reads, yielding one entry per CDR3 protein. Among fewer than 250,000 distinct CDR3 sequences, roughly 32% were seen once, and the ten largest hold 20% to 25%. Points on this clonotype: Antigen specificity is unknown. A much larger clone lies a single base off, so this may be a read error.

Source material: glioma tissue, nonneoplastic brain tissue, or PBMCs (not recorded which). The TCR sequence derives from a human donor with low-grade glioma or glioblastoma, undergoing nonglioma brain surgery, or in good health (not recorded which). The rearrangement links TRBV12-3 or TRBV12-4 to TRBJ1-5; no clear D gene. The CDR3 region is CASGEGGQPQHF. DNA for the CDR3: TGTGCCAGCGGGGAAGGTGGCCAGCCCCAGCATTTT.